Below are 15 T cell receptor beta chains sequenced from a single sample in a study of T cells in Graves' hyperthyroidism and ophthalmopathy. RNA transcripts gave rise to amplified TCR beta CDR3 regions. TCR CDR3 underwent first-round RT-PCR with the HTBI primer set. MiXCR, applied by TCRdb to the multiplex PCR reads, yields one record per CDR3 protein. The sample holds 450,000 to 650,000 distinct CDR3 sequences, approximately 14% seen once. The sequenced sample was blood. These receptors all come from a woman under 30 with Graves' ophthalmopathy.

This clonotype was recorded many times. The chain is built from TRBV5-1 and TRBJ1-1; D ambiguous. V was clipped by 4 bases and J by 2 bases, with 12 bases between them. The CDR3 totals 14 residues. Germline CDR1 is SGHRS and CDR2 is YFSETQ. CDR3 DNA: TGCGCCAGCAGCCCCACGGCACAAAACACTGAAGCTTTCTTT. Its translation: CASSPTAQNTEAFF.

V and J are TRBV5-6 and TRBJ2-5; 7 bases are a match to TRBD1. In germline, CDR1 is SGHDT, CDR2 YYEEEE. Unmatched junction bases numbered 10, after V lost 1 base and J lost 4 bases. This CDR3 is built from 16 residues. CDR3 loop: CASSLMRGLGGETQYF. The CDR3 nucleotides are TGTGCCAGCAGCTTGATGAGGGGGCTAGGGGGAGAGACCCAGTACTTC.

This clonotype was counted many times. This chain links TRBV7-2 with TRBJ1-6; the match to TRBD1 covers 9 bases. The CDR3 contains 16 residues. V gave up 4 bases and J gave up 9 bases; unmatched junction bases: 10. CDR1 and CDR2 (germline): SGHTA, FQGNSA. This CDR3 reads CASSSFGTGLGSPLHF. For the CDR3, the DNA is TGTGCCAGCAGCTCCTTTGGGACAGGGTTAGGTTCACCCCTCCACTTT.

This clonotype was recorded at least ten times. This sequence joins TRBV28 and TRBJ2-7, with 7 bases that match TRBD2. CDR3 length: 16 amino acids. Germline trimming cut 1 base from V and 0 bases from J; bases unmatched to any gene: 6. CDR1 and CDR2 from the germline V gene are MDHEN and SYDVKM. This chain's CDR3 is CASSLFGGVSSYEQYF. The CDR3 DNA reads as TGTGCCAGCAGTTTATTTGGGGGGGTCAGCTCCTACGAGCAGTACTTC.

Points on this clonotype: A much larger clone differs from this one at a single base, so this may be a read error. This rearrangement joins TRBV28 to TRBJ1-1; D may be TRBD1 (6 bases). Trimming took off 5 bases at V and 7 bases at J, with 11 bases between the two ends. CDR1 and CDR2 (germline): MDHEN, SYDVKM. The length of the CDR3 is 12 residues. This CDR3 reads CASSQNRDEAFF. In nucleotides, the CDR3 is TGTGCCAGCAGTCAAAACAGGGATGAAGCTTTCTTT.

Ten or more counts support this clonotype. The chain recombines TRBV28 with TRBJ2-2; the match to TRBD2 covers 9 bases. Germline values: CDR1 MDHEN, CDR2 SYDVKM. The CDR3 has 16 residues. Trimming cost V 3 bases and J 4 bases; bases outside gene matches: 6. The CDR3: CASSLLAGVGTGELFF. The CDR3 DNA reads TGTGCCAGCAGTTTGTTAGCGGGAGTCGGCACCGGGGAGCTGTTTTTT. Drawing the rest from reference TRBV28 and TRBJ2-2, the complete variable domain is DVKVTQSSRYLVKRTGEKVFLECVQDMDHENMFWYRQDPGLGLRLIYFSYDVKMKEKGDIPEGYSVSREKKERFSLILESASTNQTSMYLCASSLLAGVGTGELFFGEGSRLTVL.

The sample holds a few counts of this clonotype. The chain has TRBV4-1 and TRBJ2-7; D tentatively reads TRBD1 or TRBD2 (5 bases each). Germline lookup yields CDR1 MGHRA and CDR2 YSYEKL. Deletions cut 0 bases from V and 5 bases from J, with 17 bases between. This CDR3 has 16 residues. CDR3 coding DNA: TGCGCCAGCAGCCAAGAACCGGGGCCCCGACTTGACGAGCAGTACTTC. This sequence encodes CASSQEPGPRLDEQYF.

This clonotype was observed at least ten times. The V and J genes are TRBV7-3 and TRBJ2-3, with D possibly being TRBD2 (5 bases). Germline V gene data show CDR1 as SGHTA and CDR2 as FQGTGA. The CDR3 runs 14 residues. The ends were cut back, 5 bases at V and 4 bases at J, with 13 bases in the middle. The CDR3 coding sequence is TGTGCCAGCAGCCTTCTAGCAATCCCAGATACGCAGTATTTT. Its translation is CASSLLAIPDTQYF.

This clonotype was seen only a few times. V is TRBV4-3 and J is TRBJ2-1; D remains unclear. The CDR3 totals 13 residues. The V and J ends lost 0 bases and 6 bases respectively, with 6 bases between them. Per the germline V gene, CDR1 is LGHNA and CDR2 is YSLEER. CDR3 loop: CASSQELSNEQFF. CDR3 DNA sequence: TGCGCCAGCAGCCAAGAGCTATCCAATGAGCAGTTCTTC.

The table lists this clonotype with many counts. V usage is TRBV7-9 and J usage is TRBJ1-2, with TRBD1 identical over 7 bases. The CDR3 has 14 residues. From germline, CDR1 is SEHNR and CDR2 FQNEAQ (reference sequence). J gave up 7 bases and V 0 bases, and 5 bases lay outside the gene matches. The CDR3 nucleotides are TGTGCCAGCAGCTTAGCAGACAGGGCCGCTGGCTACACCTTC. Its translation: CASSLADRAAGYTF. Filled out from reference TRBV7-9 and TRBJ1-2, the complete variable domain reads DTGVSQNPRHKITKRGQNVTFRCDPISEHNRLYWYRQTLGQGPEFLTYFQNEAQLEKSRLLSDRFSAERPKGSFSTLEIQRTEQGDSAMYLCASSLADRAAGYTFGSGTRLTVV.

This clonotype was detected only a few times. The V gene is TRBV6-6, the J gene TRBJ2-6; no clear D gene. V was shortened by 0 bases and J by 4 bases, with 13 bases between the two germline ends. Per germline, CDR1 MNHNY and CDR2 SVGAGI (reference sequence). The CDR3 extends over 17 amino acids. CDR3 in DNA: TGTGCCAGCAGTTACTCGAACAGCCCTCTCGGGGCCAACGTCCTGACTTTC. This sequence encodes CASSYSNSPLGANVLTF.

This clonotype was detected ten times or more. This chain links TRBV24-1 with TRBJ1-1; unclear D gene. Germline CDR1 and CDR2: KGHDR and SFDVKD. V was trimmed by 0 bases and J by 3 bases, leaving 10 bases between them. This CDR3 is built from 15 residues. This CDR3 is CATSDLPAEYTEAFF. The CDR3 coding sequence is TGTGCCACCAGTGATTTGCCTGCCGAGTACACTGAAGCTTTCTTT.

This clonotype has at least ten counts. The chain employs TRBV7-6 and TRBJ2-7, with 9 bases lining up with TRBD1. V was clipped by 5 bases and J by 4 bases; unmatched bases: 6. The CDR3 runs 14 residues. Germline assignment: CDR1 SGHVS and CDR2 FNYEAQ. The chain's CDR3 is CASSQGQGPYEQYF. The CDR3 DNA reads TGTGCCAGCAGCCAAGGACAGGGGCCTTACGAGCAGTACTTC.

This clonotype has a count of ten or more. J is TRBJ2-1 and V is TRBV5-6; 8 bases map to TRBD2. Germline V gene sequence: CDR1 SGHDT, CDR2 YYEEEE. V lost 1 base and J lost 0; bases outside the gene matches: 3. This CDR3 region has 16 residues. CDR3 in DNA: TGTGCCAGCAGCTTGTGGAGCGGGAGCTCCTACAATGAGCAGTTCTTC. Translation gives CASSLWSGSSYNEQFF.

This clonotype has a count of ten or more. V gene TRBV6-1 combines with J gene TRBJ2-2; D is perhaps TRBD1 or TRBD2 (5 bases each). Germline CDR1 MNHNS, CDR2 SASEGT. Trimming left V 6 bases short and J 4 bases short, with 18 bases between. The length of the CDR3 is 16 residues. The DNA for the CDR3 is TGTGCCAGCAGCCGAGGGCAGGGCCATGGCACCGGGGAGCTGTTTTTT. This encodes CASSRGQGHGTGELFF.